Listed below are T cell receptor beta chains from one sample, sequenced in a study of T cell responses to AZD1222 COVID-19 vaccine. Clones were sequenced by immunoSEQ multiplex PCR, and TCRdb holds only the in-frame ones, with some missing. The sample includes around 100,000 clones, 70% to 90% seen only once; the top ten take over 4%. The sequencing used peripheral blood, collected on day 0 of MenACWY control vaccination. These receptors came from an adult in good health. Both conserved end residues are part of each CDR3. A D gene is named only where the DNA matches it firmly. Only part of the rows carry a size: once, few, many, or a class if the clone is expanded.

TRBV12-3/TRBV12-4	.	TRBJ1-4	.	CASSWVHGEKLFF	TGTGCCAGCAGTTGGGTCCACGGTGAAAAACTGTTTTTT
TRBV18	.	TRBJ2-3	TRBD2	CASSRLAEGTDTQYF	TGTGCCAGCTCAAGACTAGCAGAAGGCACAGATACGCAGTATTTT
TRBV5-6	.	TRBJ2-1	TRBD1	CASSPGTETYNEQFF	TGTGCCAGCAGCCCCGGGACAGAGACCTACAATGAGCAGTTCTTC
TRBV5-4	.	TRBJ1-3	.	CASSSLEGGGNTIYF	TGTGCCAGCAGCTCACTCGAGGGGGGAGGAAACACCATATATTTT
TRBV14	.	TRBJ1-1	.	CASSQDWGGWTEAFF	TGTGCCAGCAGCCAAGATTGGGGAGGGTGGACTGAAGCTTTCTTT
TRBV7-9	.	TRBJ2-2	.	CASSSRTGELFF	TGTGCCAGCAGCTCCCGAACCGGGGAGCTGTTTTTT
TRBV7-2	.	TRBJ2-3	.	CASSLPINTDTQYF	TGTGCCAGCAGCTTGCCTATCAACACAGATACGCAGTATTTT
TRBV6-4	.	TRBJ2-3	TRBD2	CASSRLAGAGDTQYF	TGTGCCAGCAGCCGACTAGCGGGGGCGGGAGATACGCAGTATTTT
TRBV2	.	TRBJ2-3	TRBD2	CASTARLAGITDTQYF	TGTGCCAGCACCGCGAGACTAGCGGGGATAACAGATACGCAGTATTTT
TRBV7-2	once	TRBJ1-4	.	CASSLGGWVGEKLFF	TGTGCCAGCAGCTTAGGGGGGTGGGTAGGAGAAAAACTGTTTTTT
TRBV7-3	.	TRBJ1-1	.	CASSLNGPGGGEAFF	TGTGCCAGCAGCTTAAATGGTCCGGGTGGCGGTGAAGCTTTCTTT
TRBV28	.	TRBJ2-2	TRBD1	CASSTGTGANTGELFF	TGTGCCAGCAGTACTGGGACAGGAGCGAACACCGGGGAGCTGTTTTTT
TRBV7-2	.	TRBJ2-2	TRBD1	CASSRDRATGELFF	TGTGCCAGCAGCCGGGACAGGGCGACCGGGGAGCTGTTTTTT
TRBV2	.	TRBJ1-2	.	CASTLVGYGYTF	TGTGCCAGCACCCTCGTGGGCTATGGCTACACCTTC
TRBV29-1	.	TRBJ2-5	TRBD1	CSVVDGTGGAGETQYF	TGCAGCGTTGTGGATGGGACAGGGGGCGCGGGGGAGACCCAGTACTTC
TRBV3-1/TRBV3-2	.	TRBJ1-2	.	CASSQATVPGNYGYTF	TGTGCCAGCAGCCAAGCGACCGTTCCGGGAAACTATGGCTACACCTTC
TRBV12-3/TRBV12-4	.	TRBJ1-1	.	CASRYGDTEAFF	TGTGCCAGCAGATACGGGGACACTGAAGCTTTCTTT
TRBV7-8	.	TRBJ2-6	.	CASSLVGYGAEANVLTF	TGTGCCAGCAGCTTAGTTGGGTACGGGGCCGAGGCCAACGTCCTGACTTTC
TRBV18	.	TRBJ1-2	.	CASSPAGESNYGYTF	TGTGCCAGCTCACCGGCAGGGGAAAGTAACTATGGCTACACCTTC
TRBV19	.	TRBJ1-2	.	CASSMKGAALTGYTF	TGTGCCAGTAGTATGAAAGGGGCTGCGTTGACTGGCTACACCTTC
TRBV27	once	TRBJ1-2	.	CASSLYLEGGYTF	TGTGCCAGCAGTCTATACCTTGAGGGGGGCTACACCTTC
TRBV28	.	TRBJ2-3	TRBD2	CASSRPGLAGGSYTQYF	TGTGCCAGCAGTCGGCCGGGACTAGCGGGGGGGTCGTATACGCAGTATTTT
TRBV24-1	.	TRBJ1-5	.	CATSRVDQPQHF	TGTGCCACCAGTAGGGTTGATCAGCCCCAGCATTTT
TRBV3-1/TRBV3-2	.	TRBJ2-2	.	CASSHTYTGELFF	TGTGCCAGCAGCCACACCTACACCGGGGAGCTGTTTTTT
TRBV3-1/TRBV3-2	.	TRBJ2-3	.	CASSQPGLLTDTQYF	TGTGCCAGCAGCCAACCGGGACTCCTCACAGATACGCAGTATTTT
TRBV5-1	.	TRBJ2-5	.	CASSWPRGSETQYF	TGCGCCAGCAGCTGGCCACGGGGATCAGAGACCCAGTACTTC
TRBV11-3	few	TRBJ1-5	TRBD1	CASSYLGQGLNQPQHF	TGTGCCAGCAGCTACCTGGGACAGGGGTTGAATCAGCCCCAGCATTTT
TRBV11-2	.	TRBJ1-1	TRBD1	CASSLTGGGWNTEAFF	TGTGCCAGCAGCTTGACAGGGGGCGGTTGGAACACTGAAGCTTTCTTT
TRBV11-3	.	TRBJ2-7	TRBD1	CASSSTGTGDEQYF	TGTGCCAGCAGCTCAACCGGGACAGGGGACGAGCAGTACTTC
TRBV10-1	.	TRBJ1-1	.	CASRATGNTEAFF	TGCGCCAGCAGGGCGACGGGGAACACTGAAGCTTTCTTT
TRBV9	.	TRBJ1-5	TRBD1	CASSVGQGLFEPQHF	TGTGCCAGCAGCGTAGGACAGGGGCTCTTTGAGCCCCAGCATTTT
TRBV7-2	.	TRBJ2-1	.	CASSLAGGHNEQFF	TGTGCCAGCAGCTTAGCGGGGGGCCACAATGAGCAGTTCTTC
TRBV18	.	TRBJ1-2	.	CASSPGTLDYGYTF	TGTGCCAGCTCACCTGGCACACTCGATTATGGCTACACCTTC
TRBV7-3	.	TRBJ2-1	TRBD2	CASSPRASGVGEQFF	TGTGCCAGCAGCCCGCGGGCTAGCGGGGTGGGTGAGCAGTTCTTC
TRBV19	.	TRBJ1-5	TRBD1	CASQKGQGQRQPQHF	TGTGCCAGCCAGAAGGGACAGGGGCAAAGGCAGCCCCAGCATTTT
TRBV4-3	few	TRBJ1-2	.	CASSQEQTTYGYTF	TGCGCCAGCAGCCAAGAACAGACCACCTATGGCTACACCTTC
TRBV18	.	TRBJ2-7	TRBD2	CASSPTSGDSYEQYF	TGTGCCAGCTCACCGACTAGCGGGGACTCCTACGAGCAGTACTTC
TRBV28	.	TRBJ1-6	.	CASSLPGDNSPLHF	TGTGCCAGCAGTTTACCGGGCGATAATTCACCCCTCCACTTT
TRBV4-1	.	TRBJ2-5	TRBD2	CASSHPIGTSGDQETQYF	TGCGCCAGCAGCCACCCTATTGGGACTAGCGGGGACCAAGAGACCCAGTACTTC
TRBV7-8	.	TRBJ2-7	.	CASSLVGEDYEQYF	TGTGCCAGCAGCTTAGTTGGGGAGGACTACGAGCAGTACTTC
TRBV5-5	.	TRBJ1-6	.	CASSFNREGSPLHF	TGTGCCAGCAGCTTCAACAGGGAGGGTTCACCCCTCCACTTT